Included here is one TCR beta chain sequence, with context. Clones were read by immunoSEQ multiplex PCR, and TCRdb kept only the in-frame ones, dropping some. The sample comprises 17,000 or so clones, approximately 66% of which are singletons, and 11% rests with the top ten. Germline V gene lookup returns CDR1 LGHNA and CDR2 YSLEER. V shed 1 base and J shed 0 bases, with 12 bases lying between them. The CDR3 consists of 16 residues. The entry originates in a study of sequential checkpoint blockade in melanoma. The treatment was: randomized to nivolumab then ipilimumab (arm A) or the reverse (arm B). Sorted cells were live CD3+CD8+, lacking CD19 and CD56, from PBMCs.

The chain combines TRBV4-3 with TRBJ1-1, with D possibly matching TRBD1 (5 bases). The sequence was obtained from a human donor with melanoma. The starting material was CD8+ T cells sorted from blood (inferred from file names), obtained from a patient given nivolumab and ipilimumab in sequence. The CDR3 loop is CASSQGIGAVNTEAFF. CDR3 sequence (DNA): TGCGCCAGCAGCCAAGGGATAGGGGCGGTGAACACTGAAGCTTTCTTT.